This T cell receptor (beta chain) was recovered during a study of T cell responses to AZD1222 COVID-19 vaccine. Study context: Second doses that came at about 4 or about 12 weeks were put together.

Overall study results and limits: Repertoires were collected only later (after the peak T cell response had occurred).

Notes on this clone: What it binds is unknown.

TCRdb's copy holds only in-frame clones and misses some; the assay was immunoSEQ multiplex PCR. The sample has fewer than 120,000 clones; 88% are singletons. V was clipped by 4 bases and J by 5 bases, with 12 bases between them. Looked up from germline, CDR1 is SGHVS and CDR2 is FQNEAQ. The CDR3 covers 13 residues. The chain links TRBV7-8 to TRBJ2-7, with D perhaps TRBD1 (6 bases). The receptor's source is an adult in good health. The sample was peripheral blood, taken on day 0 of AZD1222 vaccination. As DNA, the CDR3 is TGTGCCAGCAGCTCCAGGGGTACAAACGAGCAGTACTTC. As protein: CASSSRGTNEQYF.